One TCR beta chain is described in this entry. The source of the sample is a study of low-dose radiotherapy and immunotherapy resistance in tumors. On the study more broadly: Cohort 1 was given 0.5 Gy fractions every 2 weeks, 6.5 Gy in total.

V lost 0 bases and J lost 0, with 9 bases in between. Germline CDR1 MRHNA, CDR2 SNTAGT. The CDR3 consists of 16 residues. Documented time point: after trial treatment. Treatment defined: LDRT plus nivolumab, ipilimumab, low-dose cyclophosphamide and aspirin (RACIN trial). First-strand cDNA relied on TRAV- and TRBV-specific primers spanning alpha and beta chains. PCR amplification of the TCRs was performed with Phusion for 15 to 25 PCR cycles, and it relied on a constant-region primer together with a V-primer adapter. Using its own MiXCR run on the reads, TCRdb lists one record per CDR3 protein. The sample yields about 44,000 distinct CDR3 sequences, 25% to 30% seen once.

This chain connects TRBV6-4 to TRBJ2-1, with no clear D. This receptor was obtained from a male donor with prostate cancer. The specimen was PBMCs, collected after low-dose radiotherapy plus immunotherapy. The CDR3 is CASSDSPTSSYNEQFF. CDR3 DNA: TGTGCCAGCAGTGACTCTCCGACGAGCTCCTACAATGAGCAGTTCTTC.